The 7 T cell receptor beta chains given below trace back to one sample, sequenced in a study of type 1 and type 2 diabetes patients (dated by TCRdb to the mid-2010s). Instrument on record: Illumina MiSeq. For TCRbeta CDR3 amplification, the template was genomic DNA taken from the sorted T cell subsets. Multiplex PCR with 30 forward and 13 reverse primers amplified the TCRbeta CDR3 region. The raw public reads went through TCRdb reprocessing: fastp at Q25, MiXCR clone calling, in-frame beta chains kept. Every distinct CDR3 protein forms one entry, paired with its most common genes and DNA. This sample gives about 270,000 distinct CDR3 sequences in total; over 45% of them show up just once. Approximately 13% of the sample belongs to the ten largest clones. The sequencing sample was made of peripheral blood mononuclear cells (PBMCs). The receptor source for this set is a man aged 18 to 35 with type 2 diabetes.

This clonotype was observed a handful of times. The chain uses TRBV19 and TRBJ2-1, with D unclear. Germline V gives CDR1 LNHDA, CDR2 SQIVND (reference sequence). CDR3 size: 15 residues. The V gene lost 3 bases and the J gene lost 0 bases, with 9 bases spanning the gap. The CDR3 DNA is TGTGCCAGTAGTATTTCCGGAGTCTCCTACAATGAGCAGTTCTTC. Translated: CASSISGVSYNEQFF.

V gene TRBV19 combines with J gene TRBJ1-1; D uncertain. The CDR3 consists of 13 residues. V lost 3 bases to trimming and J lost 8 bases, with 13 bases between them. Per germline, CDR1 LNHDA and CDR2 SQIVND (reference sequence). CDR3 sequence (DNA): TGTGCCAGTAGTATGGCGGTGCGTAGAGAAGCTTTCTTT. Protein product: CASSMAVRREAFF.

The chain is built from TRBV24-1 and TRBJ2-1; the D is unclear. Germline CDR1 is KGHDR and CDR2 is SFDVKD. This CDR3 spans 13 amino acids. Trimming took 5 bases from V and 9 from J, leaving 13 bases between them. In nucleotides, the CDR3 is TGTGCCACCAGTGTGGTTCGGAGTGGTGAGCAGTTCTTC. Encoded protein: CATSVVRSGEQFF.

V gene TRBV19 combines with J gene TRBJ1-1, with no clear D. Trimming took off 2 bases at V and 6 bases at J, with 13 bases between the two ends. The germline V gene has CDR1 LNHDA and CDR2 SQIVND (reference sequence). This CDR3 region has 14 residues. The CDR3 bases are TGTGCCAGTAGTATACTTGCCGGTGGGGCTGAAGCTTTCTTT. This translates into CASSILAGGAEAFF.

This clonotype showed up just a few times. V gene TRBV15 combines with J gene TRBJ2-1; 9 bases are shared with TRBD2. Germline V gene data show CDR1 as LNHNV and CDR2 as YYDKDF (reference sequence). V shed 0 bases, J shed 8 bases, and the junction held 5 bases outside the gene matches. The CDR3 runs to 15 residues. The CDR3 DNA sequence: TGTGCCACCAGCAGAGATGCGGGGGGGCCGGATGAGCAGTTCTTC. Its protein product is CATSRDAGGPDEQFF.

J is TRBJ2-5 and V is TRBV2; TRBD2 matches 7 bases. Germline CDR1 reads SNHLY; CDR2 reads FYNNEI. Trimming at V came to 7 bases and at J to 5 bases, leaving 7 bases not matched to a gene. The CDR3 is 13 amino acids. The CDR3 spells CASKSGGRETQYF. In DNA form, the CDR3 reads TGTGCCAGCAAATCGGGGGGTCGCGAGACCCAGTACTTC.

This clonotype showed up just once. This chain links TRBV6-5 with TRBJ2-1; 10 nucleotides match TRBD2. The length of the CDR3 is 17 residues. In germline, CDR1 is MNHEY, CDR2 SVGAGI. Trimming at V came to 2 bases and at J to 9 bases, leaving 13 bases not matched to a gene. The CDR3 region is CASSYRTSGYSYGEQFF. In DNA form, the CDR3 reads TGTGCCAGCAGTTACCGGACTAGCGGATACTCCTACGGTGAGCAGTTCTTC.